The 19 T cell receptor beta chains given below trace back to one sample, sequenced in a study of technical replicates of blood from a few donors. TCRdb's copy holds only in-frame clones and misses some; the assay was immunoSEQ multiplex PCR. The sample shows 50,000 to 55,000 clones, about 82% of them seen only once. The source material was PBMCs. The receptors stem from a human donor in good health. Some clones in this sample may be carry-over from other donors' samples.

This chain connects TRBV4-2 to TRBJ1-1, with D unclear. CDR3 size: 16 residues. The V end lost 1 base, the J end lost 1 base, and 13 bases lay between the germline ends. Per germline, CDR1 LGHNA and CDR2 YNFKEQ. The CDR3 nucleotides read TGTGCCAGCAGCCAAGCTCTCCGCGCCGCGAACACTGAAGCTTTCTTT. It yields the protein CASSQALRAANTEAFF.

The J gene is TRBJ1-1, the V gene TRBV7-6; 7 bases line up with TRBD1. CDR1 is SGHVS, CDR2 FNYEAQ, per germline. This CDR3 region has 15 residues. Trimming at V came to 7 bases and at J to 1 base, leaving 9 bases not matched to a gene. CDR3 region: CASTLAQGGNTEAFF. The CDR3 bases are TGTGCCAGCACCTTGGCCCAGGGGGGGAACACTGAAGCTTTCTTT.

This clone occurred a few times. Here the CDR3 DNA reads TGCGCCAGCAGCCCACAGTCGACAGGCTCTGGAAACACCATATATTTT. It codes for CASSPQSTGSGNTIYF. The chain joins TRBV4-3 to TRBJ1-3; maybe TRBD1 (6 bases). In germline, CDR1 is LGHNA, CDR2 YSLEER. The V end lost 4 bases, the J end lost 0 bases, and 13 bases lay between the germline ends. This CDR3 comprises 16 residues.

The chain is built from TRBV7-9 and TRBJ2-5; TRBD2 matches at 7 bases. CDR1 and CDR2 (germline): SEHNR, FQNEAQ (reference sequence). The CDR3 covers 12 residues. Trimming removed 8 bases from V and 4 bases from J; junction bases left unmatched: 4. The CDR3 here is CASGGGTETQYF. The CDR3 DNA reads TGTGCCAGCGGGGGGGGGACAGAGACCCAGTACTTC.

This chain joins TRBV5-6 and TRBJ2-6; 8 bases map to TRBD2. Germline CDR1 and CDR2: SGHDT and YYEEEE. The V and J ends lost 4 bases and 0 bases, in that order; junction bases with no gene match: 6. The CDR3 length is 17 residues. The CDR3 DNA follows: TGTGCCAGCAGCCCACCGGGAGGGGACTCTGGGGCCAACGTCCTGACTTTC. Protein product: CASSPPGGDSGANVLTF.

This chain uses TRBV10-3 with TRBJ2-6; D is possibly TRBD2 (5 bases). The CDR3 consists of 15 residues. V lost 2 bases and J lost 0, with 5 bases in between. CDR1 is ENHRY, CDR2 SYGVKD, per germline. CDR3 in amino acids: CAISEEGSGANVLTF. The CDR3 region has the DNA TGTGCCATCAGTGAGGAGGGCTCTGGGGCCAACGTCCTGACTTTC.

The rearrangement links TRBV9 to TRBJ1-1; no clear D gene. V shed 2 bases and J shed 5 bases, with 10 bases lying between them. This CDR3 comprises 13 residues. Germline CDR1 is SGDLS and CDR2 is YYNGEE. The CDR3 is CASSVTAGTEAFF. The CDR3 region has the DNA TGTGCCAGCAGCGTCACAGCGGGGACTGAAGCTTTCTTT.

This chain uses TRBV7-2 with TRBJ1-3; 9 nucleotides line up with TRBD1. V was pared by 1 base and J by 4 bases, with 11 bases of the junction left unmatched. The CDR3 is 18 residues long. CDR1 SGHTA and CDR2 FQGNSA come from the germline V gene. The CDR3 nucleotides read TGTGCCAGCAGCTTAGGTTGGGGACAGGGATCCTACGGAAACACCATATATTTT. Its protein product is CASSLGWGQGSYGNTIYF.

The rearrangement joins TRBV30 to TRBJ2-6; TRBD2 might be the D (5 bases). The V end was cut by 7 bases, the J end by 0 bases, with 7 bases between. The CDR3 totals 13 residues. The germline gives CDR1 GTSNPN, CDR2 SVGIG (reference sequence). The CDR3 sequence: CALGSSGANVLTF. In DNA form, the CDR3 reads TGTGCCTTGGGGAGCTCTGGGGCCAACGTCCTGACTTTC.

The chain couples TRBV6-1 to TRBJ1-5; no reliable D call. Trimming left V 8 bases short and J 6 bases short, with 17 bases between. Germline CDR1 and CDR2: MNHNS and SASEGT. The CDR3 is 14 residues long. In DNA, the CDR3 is TGTGCCAGCCCGGGAGAGACGGTCAGTCAGCCCCAGCATTTT. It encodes CASPGETVSQPQHF.

The chain's CDR3 is CASSPDRGYEQYF. The CDR3 nucleotides read TGTGCCAGCAGCCCGGACAGGGGCTACGAGCAGTACTTC. The chain joins TRBV14 to TRBJ2-7; 9 bases are a match to TRBD1. The V and J ends lost 4 bases and 3 bases, in that order; junction bases with no gene match: 1. The germline V gene has CDR1 SGHDN and CDR2 FVKESK. The CDR3 runs to 13 residues.

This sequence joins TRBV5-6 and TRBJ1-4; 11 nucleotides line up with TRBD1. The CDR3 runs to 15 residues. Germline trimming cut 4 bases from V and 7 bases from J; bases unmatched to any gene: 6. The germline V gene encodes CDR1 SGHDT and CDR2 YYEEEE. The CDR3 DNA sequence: TGTGCCAGCAGCCTAACGGGACAGGGGGGTGAAAAACTGTTTTTT. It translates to CASSLTGQGGEKLFF. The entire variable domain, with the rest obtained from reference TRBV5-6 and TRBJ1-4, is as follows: DAGVTQSPTHLIKTRGQQVTLRCSPKSGHDTVSWYQQALGQGPQFIFQYYEEEERQRGNFPDRFSGHQFPNYSSELNVNALLLGDSALYLCASSLTGQGGEKLFFGSGTQLSVL.

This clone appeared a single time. The CDR3: CASSQDTGRVSGYTF. CDR3 DNA: TGCGCCAGCAGCCAAGATACAGGGAGAGTTAGTGGCTACACCTTC. The V and J genes are TRBV4-1 and TRBJ1-2, with D possibly TRBD1 on 6 matching bases. The ends were cut back, 0 bases at V and 7 bases at J, with 15 bases in the middle. Per germline, CDR1 MGHRA and CDR2 YSYEKL. The CDR3 is made up of 15 amino acids.

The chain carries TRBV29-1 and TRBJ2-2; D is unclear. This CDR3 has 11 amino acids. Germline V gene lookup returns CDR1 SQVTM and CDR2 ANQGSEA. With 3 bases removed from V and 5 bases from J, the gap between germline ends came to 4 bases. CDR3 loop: CSVEATGELFF. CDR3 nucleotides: TGCAGCGTTGAGGCAACCGGGGAGCTGTTTTTT.

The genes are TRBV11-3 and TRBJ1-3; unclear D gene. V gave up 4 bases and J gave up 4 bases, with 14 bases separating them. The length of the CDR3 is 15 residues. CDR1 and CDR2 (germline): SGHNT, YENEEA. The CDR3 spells CASSSHSGSGNTIYF. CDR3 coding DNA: TGTGCCAGCAGCTCCCATTCCGGGTCAGGAAACACCATATATTTT.

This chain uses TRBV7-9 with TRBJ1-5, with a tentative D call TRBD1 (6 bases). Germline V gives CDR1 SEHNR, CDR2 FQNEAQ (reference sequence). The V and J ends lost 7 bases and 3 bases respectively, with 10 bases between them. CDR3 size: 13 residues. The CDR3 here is CASTEGDNQPQHF. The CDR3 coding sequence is TGTGCCAGCACCGAGGGGGACAATCAGCCCCAGCATTTT.

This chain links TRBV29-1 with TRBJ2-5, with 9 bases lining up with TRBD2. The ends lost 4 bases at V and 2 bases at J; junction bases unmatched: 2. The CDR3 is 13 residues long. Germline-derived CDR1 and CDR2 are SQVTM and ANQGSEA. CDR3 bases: TGCAGCGTTGCGCGGGGGGGGCAAGAGACCCAGTACTTC. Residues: CSVARGGQETQYF.

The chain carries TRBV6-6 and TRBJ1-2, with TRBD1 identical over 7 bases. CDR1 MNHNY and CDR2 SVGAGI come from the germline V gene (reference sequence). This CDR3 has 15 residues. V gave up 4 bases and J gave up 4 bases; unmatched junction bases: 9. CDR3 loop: CASSSGTAQFYGYTF. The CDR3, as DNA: TGTGCCAGCAGTTCCGGGACAGCACAGTTCTATGGCTACACCTTC.

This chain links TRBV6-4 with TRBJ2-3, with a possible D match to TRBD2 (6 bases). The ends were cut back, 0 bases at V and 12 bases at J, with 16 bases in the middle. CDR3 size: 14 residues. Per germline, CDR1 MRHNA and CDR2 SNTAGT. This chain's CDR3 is CASSDSPRGTLQYF. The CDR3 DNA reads TGTGCCAGCAGTGACTCCCCGCGAGGGACTTTACAGTATTTT.